This section outlines one T cell receptor beta chain sequence together with its context. This entry belongs to a study of blood T cell repertoires in COVID-19. The length of the CDR3 is 17 residues. Germline V gene lookup returns CDR1 SGHRS and CDR2 YFSETQ. V trimming: 2 bases; J trimming: 4 bases; junction bases outside the gene matches: 10. The protocol was immunoSEQ multiplex PCR, while the TCRdb copy is restricted to in-frame clones and leaves out a portion. The table includes hundreds of thousands of clones, 70% to 90% detected once. The origin of this receptor is a woman aged 25 to 45 with active or convalescent COVID-19. The chain carries TRBV5-1 and TRBJ2-2; 8 nucleotides agree with TRBD2. The sequenced sample was peripheral blood. The CDR3 reads CASSLTGTRTFTGELFF. The CDR3 region has the DNA TGCGCCAGCAGCTTAACCGGGACTAGGACGTTCACCGGGGAGCTGTTTTTT.